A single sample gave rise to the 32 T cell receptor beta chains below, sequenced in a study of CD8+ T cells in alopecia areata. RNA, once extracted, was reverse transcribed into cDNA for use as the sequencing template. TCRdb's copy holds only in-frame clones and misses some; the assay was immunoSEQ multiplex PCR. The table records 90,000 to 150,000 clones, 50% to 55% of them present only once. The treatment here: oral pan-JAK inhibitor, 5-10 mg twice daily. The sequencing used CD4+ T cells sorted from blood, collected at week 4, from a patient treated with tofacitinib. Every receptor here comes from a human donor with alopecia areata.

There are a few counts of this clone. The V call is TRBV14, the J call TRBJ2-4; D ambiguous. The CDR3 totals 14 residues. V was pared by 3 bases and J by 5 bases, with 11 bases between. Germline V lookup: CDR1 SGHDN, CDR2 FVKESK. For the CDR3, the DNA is TGTGCCAGCAGCCACTCCACGCTGCAAAACATTCAGTACTTC. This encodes CASSHSTLQNIQYF.

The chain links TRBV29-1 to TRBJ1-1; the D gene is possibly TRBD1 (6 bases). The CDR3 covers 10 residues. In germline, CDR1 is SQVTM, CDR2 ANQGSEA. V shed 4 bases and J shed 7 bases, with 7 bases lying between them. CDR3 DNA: TGCAGCGTTGCGGACAGTGAAGCTTTCTTT. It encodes CSVADSEAFF.

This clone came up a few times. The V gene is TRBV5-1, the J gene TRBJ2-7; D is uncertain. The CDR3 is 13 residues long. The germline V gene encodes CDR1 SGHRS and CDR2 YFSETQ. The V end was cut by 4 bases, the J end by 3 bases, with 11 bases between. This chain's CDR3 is CASSKGRYYEQYF. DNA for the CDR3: TGCGCCAGCAGCAAAGGACGGTACTACGAGCAGTACTTC.

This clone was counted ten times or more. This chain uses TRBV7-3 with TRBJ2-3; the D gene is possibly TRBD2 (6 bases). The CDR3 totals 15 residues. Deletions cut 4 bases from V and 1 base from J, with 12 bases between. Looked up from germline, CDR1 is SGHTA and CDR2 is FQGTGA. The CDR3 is CASSSSSVGTDTQYF. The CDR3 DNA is TGTGCCAGCAGCTCCTCTAGCGTTGGCACAGATACGCAGTATTTT.

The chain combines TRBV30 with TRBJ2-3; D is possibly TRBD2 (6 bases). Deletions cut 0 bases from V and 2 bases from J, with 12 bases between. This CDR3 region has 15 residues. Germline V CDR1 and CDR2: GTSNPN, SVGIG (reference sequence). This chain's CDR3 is CAWSVLGRPTDTQYF. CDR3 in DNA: TGTGCCTGGAGTGTACTGGGGAGGCCCACAGATACGCAGTATTTT.

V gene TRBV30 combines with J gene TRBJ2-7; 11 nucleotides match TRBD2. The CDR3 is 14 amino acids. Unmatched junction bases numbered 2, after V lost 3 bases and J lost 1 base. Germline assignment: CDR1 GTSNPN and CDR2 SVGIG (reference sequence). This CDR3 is CAWRASGGSYEQYF. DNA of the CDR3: TGTGCCTGGAGGGCTAGCGGGGGGTCCTACGAGCAGTACTTC.

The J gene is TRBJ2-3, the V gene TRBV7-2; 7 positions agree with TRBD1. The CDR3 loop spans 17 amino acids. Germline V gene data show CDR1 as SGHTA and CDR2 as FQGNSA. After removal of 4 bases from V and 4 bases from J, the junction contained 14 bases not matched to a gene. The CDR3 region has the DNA TGTGCCAGCAGCTCGCGACAGGGAATGAATGGGGCAGATACGCAGTATTTT. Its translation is CASSSRQGMNGADTQYF.

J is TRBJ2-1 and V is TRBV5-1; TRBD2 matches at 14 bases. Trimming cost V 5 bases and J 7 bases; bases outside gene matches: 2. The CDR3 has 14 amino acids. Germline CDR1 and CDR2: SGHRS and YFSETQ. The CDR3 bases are TGCGCCAGCAGACGGACTAGCGGGGGGAATGAGCAGTTCTTC. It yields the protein CASRRTSGGNEQFF.

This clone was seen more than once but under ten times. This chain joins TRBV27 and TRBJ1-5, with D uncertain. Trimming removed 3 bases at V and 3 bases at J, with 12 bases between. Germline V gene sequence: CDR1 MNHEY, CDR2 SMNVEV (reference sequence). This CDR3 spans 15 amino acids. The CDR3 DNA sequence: TGTGCCAGCAGTTTGAACTCCCAGGCCAATCAGCCCCAGCATTTT. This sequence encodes CASSLNSQANQPQHF.

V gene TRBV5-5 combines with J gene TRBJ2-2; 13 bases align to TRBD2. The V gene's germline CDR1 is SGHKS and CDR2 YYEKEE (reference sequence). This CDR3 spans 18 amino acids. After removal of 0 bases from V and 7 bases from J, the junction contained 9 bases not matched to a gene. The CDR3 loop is CASSLGPGTSGTVGELFF. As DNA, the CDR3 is TGTGCCAGCAGCTTGGGGCCCGGGACTAGCGGGACGGTCGGGGAGCTGTTTTTT.

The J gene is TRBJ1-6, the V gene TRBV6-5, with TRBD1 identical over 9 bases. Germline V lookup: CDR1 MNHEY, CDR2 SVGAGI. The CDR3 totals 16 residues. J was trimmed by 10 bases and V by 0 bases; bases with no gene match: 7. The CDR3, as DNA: TGTGCCAGCAGTTACTCCATACAGGGGGCGCGGTCACCCCTCCACTTT. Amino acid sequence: CASSYSIQGARSPLHF.

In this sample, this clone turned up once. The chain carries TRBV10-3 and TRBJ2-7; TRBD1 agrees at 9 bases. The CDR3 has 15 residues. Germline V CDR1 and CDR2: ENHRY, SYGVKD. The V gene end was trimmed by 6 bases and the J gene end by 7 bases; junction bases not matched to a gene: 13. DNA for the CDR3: TGTGCCATCAGAACCACCGGGACAGGGTCGGTTGAGCAGTACTTC. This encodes CAIRTTGTGSVEQYF.

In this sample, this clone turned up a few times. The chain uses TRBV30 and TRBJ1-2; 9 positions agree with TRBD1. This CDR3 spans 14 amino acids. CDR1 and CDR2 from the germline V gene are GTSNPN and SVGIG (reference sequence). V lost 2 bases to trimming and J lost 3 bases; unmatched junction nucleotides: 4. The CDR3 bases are TGTGCCTGGAGTCGGGACAGGGTATACTATGGCTACACCTTC. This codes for CAWSRDRVYYGYTF.

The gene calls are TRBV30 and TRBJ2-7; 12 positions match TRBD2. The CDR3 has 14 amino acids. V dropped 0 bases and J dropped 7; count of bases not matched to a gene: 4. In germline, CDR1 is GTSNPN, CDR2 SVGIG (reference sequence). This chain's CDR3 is CAWSVLAGGREQYF. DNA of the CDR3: TGTGCCTGGAGTGTACTAGCGGGAGGAAGGGAGCAGTACTTC.

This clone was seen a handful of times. CDR3 sequence (DNA): TGTGCCAGCAGACGCGGGGAGGATCAGCCCCAGCATTTT. This gives the protein CASRRGEDQPQHF. The chain has TRBV2 and TRBJ1-5; D call uncertain. Germline-derived CDR1 and CDR2 are SNHLY and FYNNEI. The V end lost 6 bases, the J end lost 5 bases, and 11 bases lay between the germline ends. The CDR3 extends over 13 amino acids.

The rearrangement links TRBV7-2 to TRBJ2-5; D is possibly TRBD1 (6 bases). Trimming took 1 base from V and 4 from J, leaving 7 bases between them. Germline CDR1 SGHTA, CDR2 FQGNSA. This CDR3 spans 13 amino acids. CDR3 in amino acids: CASSLDRAETQYF. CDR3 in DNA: TGTGCCAGCAGCTTAGACAGGGCAGAGACCCAGTACTTC.

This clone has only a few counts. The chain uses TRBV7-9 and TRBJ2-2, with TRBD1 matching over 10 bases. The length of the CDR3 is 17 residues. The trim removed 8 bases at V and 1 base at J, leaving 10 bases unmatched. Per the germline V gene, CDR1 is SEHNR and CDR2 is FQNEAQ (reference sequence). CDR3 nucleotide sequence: TGTGCCAGCTCCCAACGCGGGGACAGGGGGAACACCGGGGAGCTGTTTTTT. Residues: CASSQRGDRGNTGELFF. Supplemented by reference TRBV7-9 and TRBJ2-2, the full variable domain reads DTGVSQNPRHKITKRGQNVTFRCDPISEHNRLYWYRQTLGQGPEFLTYFQNEAQLEKSRLLSDRFSAERPKGSFSTLEIQRTEQGDSAMYLCASSQRGDRGNTGELFFGEGSRLTVL.

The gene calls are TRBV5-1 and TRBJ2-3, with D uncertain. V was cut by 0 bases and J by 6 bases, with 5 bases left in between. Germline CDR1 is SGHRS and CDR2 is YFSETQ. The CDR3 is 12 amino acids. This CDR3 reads CASSLERDTQYF. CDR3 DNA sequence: TGCGCCAGCAGCTTGGAACGGGATACGCAGTATTTT.

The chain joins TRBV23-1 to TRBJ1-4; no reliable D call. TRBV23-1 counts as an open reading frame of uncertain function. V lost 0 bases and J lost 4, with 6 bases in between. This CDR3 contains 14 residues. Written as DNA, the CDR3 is TGCGCCAGCAGTCAATCGAGGCTTAATGAAAAACTGTTTTTT. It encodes CASSQSRLNEKLFF.

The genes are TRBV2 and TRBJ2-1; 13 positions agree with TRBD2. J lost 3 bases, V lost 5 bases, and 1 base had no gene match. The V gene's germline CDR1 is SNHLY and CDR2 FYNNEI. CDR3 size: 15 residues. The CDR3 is CASSRLAGGYNEQFF. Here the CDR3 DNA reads TGTGCCAGCAGTCGACTAGCGGGGGGCTACAATGAGCAGTTCTTC.

The CDR3 bases are TGTGCCAGCAGCATAGACCCTAGCGGGGCGACTTACGAGCAGTACTTC. Residues: CASSIDPSGATYEQYF. The chain uses TRBV2 and TRBJ2-7; 9 bases align to TRBD2. The junction had 13 bases not matched to a gene; V was cut back by 6 bases and J by 4 bases. The CDR3 length is 16 residues. CDR1 SNHLY and CDR2 FYNNEI come from the germline V gene. Together with reference TRBV2 and TRBJ2-7, the CDR3 gives the full variable domain: EPEVTQTPSHQVTQMGQEVILRCVPISNHLYFYWYRQILGQKVEFLVSFYNNEISEKSEIFDDQFSVERPDGSNFTLKIRSTKLEDSAMYFCASSIDPSGATYEQYFGPGTRLTVT.

The CDR3 sequence is CAWRKTGVREKLFF. CDR3 coding DNA: TGTGCCTGGAGGAAGACAGGGGTGAGGGAAAAACTGTTTTTT. The V gene is TRBV30, the J gene TRBJ1-4, with 8 bases lining up with TRBD1. Germline V gives CDR1 GTSNPN, CDR2 SVGIG (reference sequence). The junction had 8 bases not matched to a gene; V was cut back by 3 bases and J by 8 bases. The CDR3 runs to 14 residues.

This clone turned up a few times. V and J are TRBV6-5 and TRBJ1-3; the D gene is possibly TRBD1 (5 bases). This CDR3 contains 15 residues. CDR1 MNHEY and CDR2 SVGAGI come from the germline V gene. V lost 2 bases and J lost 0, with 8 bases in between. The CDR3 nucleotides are TGTGCCAGCAGTTACGGGGCCTTCTCTGGAAACACCATATATTTT. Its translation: CASSYGAFSGNTIYF.

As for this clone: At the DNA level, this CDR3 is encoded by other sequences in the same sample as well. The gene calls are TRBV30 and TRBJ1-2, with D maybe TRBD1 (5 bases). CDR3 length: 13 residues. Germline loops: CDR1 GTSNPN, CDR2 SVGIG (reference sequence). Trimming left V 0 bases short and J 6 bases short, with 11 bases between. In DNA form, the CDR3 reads TGTGCCTGGAGTGTGGGGCAGGGTAATGGCTACACCTTC. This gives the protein CAWSVGQGNGYTF. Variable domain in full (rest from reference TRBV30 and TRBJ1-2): SQTIHQWPATLVQPVGSPLSLECTVEGTSNPNLYWYRQAAGRGLQLLFYSVGIGQISSEVPQNLSASRPQDRQFILSSKKLLLSDSGFYLCAWSVGQGNGYTFGSGTRLTVV.

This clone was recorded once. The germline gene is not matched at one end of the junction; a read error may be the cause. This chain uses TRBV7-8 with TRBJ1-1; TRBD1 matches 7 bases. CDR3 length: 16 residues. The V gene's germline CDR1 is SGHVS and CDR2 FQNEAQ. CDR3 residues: CASSGRKGQVDTETFF. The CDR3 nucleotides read TGTGCCAGCAGCGGGCGGAAAGGACAGGTCGACACTGAAACTTTCTTT. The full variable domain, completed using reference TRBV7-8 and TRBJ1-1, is GAGVSQSPRYKVAKRGQDVALRCDPISGHVSLFWYQQALGQGPEFLTYFQNEAQLDKSGLPSDRFFAERPEGSVSTLKIQRTQQEDSAVYLCASSGRKGQVDTETFFGQGTRLTVV.

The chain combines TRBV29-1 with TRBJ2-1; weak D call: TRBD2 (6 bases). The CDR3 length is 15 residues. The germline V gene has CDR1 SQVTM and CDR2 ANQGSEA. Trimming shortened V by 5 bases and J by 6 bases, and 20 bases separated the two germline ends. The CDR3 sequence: CSVSAGFIGGNEQFF. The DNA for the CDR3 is TGCAGCGTTTCGGCGGGGTTCATTGGAGGCAATGAGCAGTTCTTC.

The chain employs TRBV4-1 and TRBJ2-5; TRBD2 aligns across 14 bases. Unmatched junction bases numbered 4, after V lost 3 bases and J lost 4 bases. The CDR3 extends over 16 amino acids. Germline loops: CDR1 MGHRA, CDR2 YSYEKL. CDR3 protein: CASSHPTSGRGETQYF. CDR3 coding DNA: TGCGCCAGCAGCCACCCGACTAGCGGGAGGGGAGAGACCCAGTACTTC.

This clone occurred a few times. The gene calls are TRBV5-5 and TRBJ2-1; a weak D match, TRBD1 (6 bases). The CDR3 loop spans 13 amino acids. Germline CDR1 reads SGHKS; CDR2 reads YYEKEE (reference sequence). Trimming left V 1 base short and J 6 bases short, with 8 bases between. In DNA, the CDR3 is TGTGCCAGCAGCTTGATACAGGGCAATGAGCAGTTCTTC. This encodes CASSLIQGNEQFF.

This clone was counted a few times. CDR3 coding DNA: TGTGCCAGCAGCTTATCCACGGCCTCTGGAAACACCATATATTTT. Its translation: CASSLSTASGNTIYF. This sequence joins TRBV7-6 and TRBJ1-3; D not certain. Germline V gives CDR1 SGHVS, CDR2 FNYEAQ. Trimming took 2 bases from V and 0 from J, leaving 8 bases between them. This CDR3 is 15 amino acids long.

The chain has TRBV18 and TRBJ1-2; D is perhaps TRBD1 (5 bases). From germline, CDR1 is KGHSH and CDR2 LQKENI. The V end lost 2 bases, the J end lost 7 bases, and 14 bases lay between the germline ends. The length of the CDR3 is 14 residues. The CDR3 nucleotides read TGTGCCAGCTCACCAAGGGAGGCGGGACGTGGCTACACCTTC. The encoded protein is CASSPREAGRGYTF.

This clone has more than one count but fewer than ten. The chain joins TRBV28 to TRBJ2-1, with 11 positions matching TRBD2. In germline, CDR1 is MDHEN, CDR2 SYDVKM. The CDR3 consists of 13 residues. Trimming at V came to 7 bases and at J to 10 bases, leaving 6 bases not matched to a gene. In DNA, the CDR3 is TGTGCCAGCAAAGTACTAGCGGGAGACGAGCAGTTCTTC. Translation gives CASKVLAGDEQFF.

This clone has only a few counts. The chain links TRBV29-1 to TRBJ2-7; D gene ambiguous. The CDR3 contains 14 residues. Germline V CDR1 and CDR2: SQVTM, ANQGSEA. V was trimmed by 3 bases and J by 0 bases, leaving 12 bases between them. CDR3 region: CSVELSQSSYEQYF. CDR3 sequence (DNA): TGCAGCGTTGAGTTGTCCCAAAGCTCCTACGAGCAGTACTTC.